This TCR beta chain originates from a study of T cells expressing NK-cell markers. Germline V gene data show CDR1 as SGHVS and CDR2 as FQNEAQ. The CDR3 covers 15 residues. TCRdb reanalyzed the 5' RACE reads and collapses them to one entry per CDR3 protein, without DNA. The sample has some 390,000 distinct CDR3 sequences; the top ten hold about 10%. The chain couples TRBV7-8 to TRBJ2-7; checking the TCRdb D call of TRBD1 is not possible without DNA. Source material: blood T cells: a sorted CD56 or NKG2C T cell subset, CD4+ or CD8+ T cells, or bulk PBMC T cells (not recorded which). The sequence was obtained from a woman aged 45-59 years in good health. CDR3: CASSLDVTGINEQYF.